Here is one T cell receptor beta chain with its context. This sample stems from a study of blood T cell repertoires in COVID-19. Overall study context: Donors in the United States, Italy and Spain gave samples during acute or convalescent COVID-19. Sources were T cells, B-cell-depleted T cells, or PBMCs; the material itself was cDNA or gDNA.

Per the study methods: Using reference gene primer amplification, nucleated cell counts were estimated. Sequencing used immunoSEQ multiplex PCR; TCRdb keeps in-frame clones, though not all of them. V and J calls and clone size come straight from that table; D and trimming were deduced from the DNA. The data contain under 250,000 clones, 80% to 90% of them singletons. Trimming stripped 0 bases from V and 2 bases from J, with 22 bases between. Germline V gene lookup returns CDR1 MNHEY and CDR2 SMNVEV (reference sequence). The CDR3 consists of 19 residues. The clonotype comes from a man in his fifties or sixties with acute or convalescent COVID-19. Sequencing was performed on peripheral blood. V and J are TRBV27 and TRBJ1-2; D is undetermined. CDR3 residues: CASSLSGTAQLNRNYGYTF. The CDR3 DNA reads as TGTGCCAGCAGTTTATCGGGCACCGCACAACTTAACAGAAACTATGGCTACACCTTC.